Each of the 24 T cell receptor beta chains below was sequenced from the same sample in a study of blood T cell repertoires in COVID-19. This table comes from immunoSEQ multiplex PCR, and its TCRdb copy is limited to in-frame clones, with some not included. The sample has more than 95,000 clones, about 90% seen once; the top ten hold approximately 6.2%. Sequenced sample: peripheral blood. The source is a human donor in a cohort sampled during active COVID-19.

The CDR3 protein is CASSFLRVEDPYTQYF. In DNA form, the CDR3 reads TGTGCCAGCTCATTTCTCCGGGTCGAGGATCCTTATACGCAGTATTTT. The V call is TRBV18, the J call TRBJ2-3; D not certain. Germline V gene lookup returns CDR1 KGHSH and CDR2 LQKENI. This CDR3 has 16 residues. The V end was cut by 5 bases, the J end by 7 bases, with 22 bases between.

This sequence joins TRBV7-3 and TRBJ2-2, with 10 bases aligning to TRBD2. The CDR3 runs 15 residues. J lost 7 bases, V lost 5 bases, and 7 bases had no gene match. Germline V CDR1 and CDR2: SGHTA, FQGTGA. CDR3 DNA sequence: TGTGCCAGCAGCCAGCGGACTAGCGGTTACGGGGAGCTGTTTTTT. It translates to CASSQRTSGYGELFF.

The rearrangement joins TRBV28 to TRBJ2-7; 9 bases match TRBD2. The CDR3 has 15 residues. Looked up from germline, CDR1 is MDHEN and CDR2 is SYDVKM. V lost 0 bases to trimming and J lost 4 bases; unmatched junction nucleotides: 4. The CDR3 sequence: CASSLWRGGRYEQYF. CDR3 sequence (DNA): TGTGCCAGCAGTTTATGGCGGGGGGGCCGGTACGAGCAGTACTTC.

The chain is built from TRBV24-1 and TRBJ2-2; 7 nucleotides line up with TRBD1. J was trimmed by 0 bases and V by 7 bases; bases with no gene match: 7. Germline V lookup: CDR1 KGHDR, CDR2 SFDVKD. This CDR3 is built from 16 residues. The CDR3 DNA follows: TGTGCCACCAGAGAACAGGGGTCGTCGAACACCGGGGAGCTGTTTTTT. It encodes CATREQGSSNTGELFF.

The chain links TRBV5-1 to TRBJ1-5; 7 nucleotides match TRBD1. V lost 5 bases, J lost 2 bases, and 4 bases stayed unmatched. Germline CDR1 is SGHRS and CDR2 is YFSETQ. This CDR3 spans 14 amino acids. CDR3 residues: CASREGTGNQPQHF. Here the CDR3 DNA reads TGCGCCAGCAGGGAAGGGACAGGCAATCAGCCCCAGCATTTT.

This clone was seen once. This chain uses TRBV4-2 with TRBJ2-1; 7 positions match TRBD2. Trimming removed 0 bases from V and 7 bases from J; junction bases left unmatched: 3. There are 14 residues in the CDR3. The V gene's germline CDR1 is LGHNA and CDR2 YNFKEQ. For the CDR3, the DNA is TGTGCCAGCAGCCAAGATGGGACTACAAATGAGCAGTTCTTC. Translating it yields CASSQDGTTNEQFF.

The V gene is TRBV19, the J gene TRBJ2-7; perhaps TRBD2 as D (6 bases). V was clipped by 3 bases and J by 1 base, with 7 bases between them. The CDR3 covers 13 residues. CDR1 and CDR2 (germline): LNHDA, SQIVND (reference sequence). CDR3: CASSMEGSYEQYF. CDR3 bases: TGTGCCAGTAGTATGGAGGGTTCCTACGAGCAGTACTTC.

This chain's CDR3 is CASRNSNGGNTIYF. The CDR3 DNA sequence: TGTGCCAGCAGAAACAGCAACGGTGGAAACACCATATATTTT. The J gene is TRBJ1-3, the V gene TRBV6-6, with no clear D. V lost 6 bases and J lost 3, with 12 bases in between. The CDR3 is 14 residues long. Germline CDR1 reads MNHNY; CDR2 reads SVGAGI (reference sequence).

This rearrangement joins TRBV18 to TRBJ1-5; D ambiguous. The CDR3 extends over 16 amino acids. Trimming cost V 2 bases and J 6 bases, with 17 bases left between them. Looked up from germline, CDR1 is KGHSH and CDR2 is LQKENI. CDR3 sequence (DNA): TGTGCCAGCTCACCAAACGCCGGACTGATCCCTCAGCCCCAGCATTTT. This translates into CASSPNAGLIPQPQHF.

J is TRBJ2-3 and V is TRBV3-1 (or the pseudogene TRBV3-2); no definite D call. Germline CDR1 reads LGHDT; CDR2 reads YNNKEL (reference sequence). The germline V and J ends were trimmed by 1 base and 2 bases, with 10 bases remaining between them. CDR3 length: 15 amino acids. CDR3 residues: CASSQGGRFTDTQYF. CDR3 nucleotides: TGTGCCAGCAGCCAAGGTGGCAGATTCACAGATACGCAGTATTTT.

The V call is TRBV27, the J call TRBJ1-5; 7 positions match TRBD1. CDR3 size: 17 residues. CDR1 and CDR2 from the germline V gene are MNHEY and SMNVEV (reference sequence). After removal of 3 bases from V and 1 base from J, the junction contained 9 bases not matched to a gene. The CDR3: CASSLFSRQGSNQPQHF. The CDR3 nucleotides are TGTGCCAGCAGTTTGTTTTCGCGACAGGGAAGCAATCAGCCCCAGCATTTT.

The chain couples TRBV9 to TRBJ1-1; no clear D. V shed 0 bases and J shed 0 bases, with 6 bases lying between them. Per the germline V gene, CDR1 is SGDLS and CDR2 is YYNGEE. The CDR3 is 14 amino acids. CDR3 bases: TGTGCCAGCAGCGTAGCGGGGATGAACACTGAAGCTTTCTTT. It codes for CASSVAGMNTEAFF. Full variable domain (missing parts from reference TRBV9 and TRBJ1-1): DSGVTQTPKHLITATGQRVTLRCSPRSGDLSVYWYQQSLDQGLQFLIQYYNGEERAKGNILERFSAQQFPDLHSELNLSSLELGDSALYFCASSVAGMNTEAFFGQGTRLTVV.

The chain has TRBV28 and TRBJ1-1; D is ambiguous. V lost 3 bases to trimming and J lost 5 bases, with 10 bases between them. Germline CDR1 MDHEN, CDR2 SYDVKM. The CDR3 has 13 amino acids. CDR3 residues: CASSLLHRTEAFF. The CDR3 DNA reads as TGTGCCAGCAGTTTGTTACACAGAACTGAAGCTTTCTTT.

The chain uses TRBV6-5 and TRBJ2-3; unclear D gene. This CDR3 spans 14 amino acids. V was clipped by 0 bases and J by 2 bases, with 6 bases between them. Germline CDR1 MNHEY, CDR2 SVGAGI. CDR3 coding DNA: TGTGCCAGCAGTTACTCCAGGTTCACAGATACGCAGTATTTT. The encoded protein is CASSYSRFTDTQYF.

V and J are TRBV28 and TRBJ1-5; D gene uncertain. The CDR3 length is 13 residues. V dropped 3 bases and J dropped 4 bases, with 7 bases sitting between them. The germline CDR1 and CDR2 sequences are MDHEN and SYDVKM. In DNA, the CDR3 is TGTGCCAGCAGTTTGGCAGTGAATCAGCCCCAGCATTTT. Translated: CASSLAVNQPQHF. The variable domain in full, with the rest retrieved from reference TRBV28 and TRBJ1-5, is DVKVTQSSRYLVKRTGEKVFLECVQDMDHENMFWYRQDPGLGLRLIYFSYDVKMKEKGDIPEGYSVSREKKERFSLILESASTNQTSMYLCASSLAVNQPQHFGDGTRLSIL.

This rearrangement joins TRBV5-4 to TRBJ1-1; D possibly corresponds to TRBD1 (6 bases). The length of the CDR3 is 15 residues. The germline CDR1 and CDR2 sequences are SGHNT and YYREEE (reference sequence). V lost 5 bases to trimming and J lost 1 base, with 15 bases between them. CDR3 loop: CASRDGSGANTEAFF. CDR3 DNA: TGTGCCAGCAGGGACGGCTCAGGGGCGAACACTGAAGCTTTCTTT.

The rearrangement joins TRBV6-5 to TRBJ2-5; a possible D gene is TRBD2 (6 bases). Germline lookup yields CDR1 MNHEY and CDR2 SVGAGI. Trimming shortened V by 5 bases and J by 2 bases, and 15 bases separated the two germline ends. This CDR3 region has 15 residues. The CDR3 here is CASSPPGLKQETQYF. CDR3 nucleotides: TGTGCCAGCAGTCCCCCGGGACTGAAACAAGAGACCCAGTACTTC.

In this sample, this clone turned up a few times. The chain couples TRBV5-1 to TRBJ2-3, with TRBD2 matching over 12 bases. CDR3 length equals 16 residues. J gave up 2 bases and V 5 bases, and 6 bases lay outside the gene matches. In germline, CDR1 is SGHRS, CDR2 YFSETQ. The CDR3 DNA follows: TGCGCCAGCAGGACCGGACTAGCGGGGCACACAGATACGCAGTATTTT. Protein: CASRTGLAGHTDTQYF.

This clone came up once. The CDR3 region has the DNA TGTGCCAGCAGACAGGGCCCGGAGACCCAGTACTTC. Its translation: CASRQGPETQYF. This chain connects TRBV6-6 to TRBJ2-5, with a weak D call TRBD1 (6 bases). Germline loops: CDR1 MNHNY, CDR2 SVGAGI (reference sequence). Trimming shortened V by 6 bases and J by 5 bases, and 10 bases separated the two germline ends. This CDR3 is built from 12 residues.

The CDR3 DNA reads as TGTGCCAGCAGCCCACCCGGGACATTTATGAACACTGAAGCTTTCTTT. This translates into CASSPPGTFMNTEAFF. This chain uses TRBV5-4 with TRBJ1-1; TRBD1 is a possible D gene (6 bases). The V end lost 4 bases, the J end lost 0 bases, and 16 bases lay between the germline ends. Germline V gives CDR1 SGHNT, CDR2 YYREEE (reference sequence). The CDR3 spans 16 residues.

As DNA, the CDR3 is TGTGCCAGCAGTTGGCGCCCGGGTGGCAATCAGCCCCAGCATTTT. Its protein is CASSWRPGGNQPQHF. The rearrangement joins TRBV6-5 to TRBJ1-5, with no clear D. Germline V gene lookup returns CDR1 MNHEY and CDR2 SVGAGI. The length of the CDR3 is 15 residues. V was pared by 4 bases and J by 2 bases, with 12 bases between.

The chain is built from TRBV5-1 and TRBJ1-1; 7 bases line up with TRBD1. Germline CDR1 and CDR2: SGHRS and YFSETQ. This CDR3 comprises 16 residues. The trim removed 0 bases at V and 5 bases at J, leaving 10 bases unmatched. CDR3 in DNA: TGCGCCAGCAGCTTGGAGTGGGCAGGGGGTGGAACTGAAGCTTTCTTT. This codes for CASSLEWAGGGTEAFF.

This sequence joins TRBV25-1 and TRBJ2-1; D remains ambiguous. Germline V gives CDR1 MGHDK, CDR2 SYGVNS. V dropped 4 bases and J dropped 0 bases, with 4 bases sitting between them. This CDR3 is built from 13 residues. This CDR3 is CASSGSSYNEQFF. As DNA, the CDR3 is TGTGCCAGCAGTGGGAGCTCCTACAATGAGCAGTTCTTC.

This clone appeared once. V is TRBV28 and J is TRBJ2-1, with D unclear. This CDR3 has 14 residues. Germline lookup yields CDR1 MDHEN and CDR2 SYDVKM. The V end was cut by 5 bases, the J end by 2 bases, with 10 bases between. The CDR3 protein is CASSRHGPYNEQFF. Here the CDR3 DNA reads TGTGCCAGCAGTCGACACGGCCCCTACAATGAGCAGTTCTTC.